The 22 T cell receptor beta chains reported below all come from one sample, sequenced in a study of identical twins. Via MiXCR, TCRdb re-called the 5' RACE reads, giving one row per CDR3 protein. The sample contains around 450,000 distinct CDR3 sequences, 14% of which appear only once. The sample was also reused in another study, on yellow fever vaccine responses in identical twins.

Sequencing input: CD4+ T cells sorted from blood. Source of these receptors: a woman between 18 and 29 years old in good health.

This clonotype was detected many times. The chain is built from TRBV7-2 and TRBJ2-3, with unresolved D. CDR3 length equals 12 residues. The V gene's germline CDR1 is SGHTA and CDR2 FQGNSA. Trimming took off 5 bases at V and 5 bases at J, with 8 bases between the two ends. The CDR3 is CASSQNGDTQYF. In DNA form, the CDR3 reads TGTGCCAGCAGCCAGAACGGAGATACGCAGTATTTT.

The chain carries TRBV28 and TRBJ1-4; the D is unclear. CDR1 is MDHEN, CDR2 SYDVKM, per germline. Trimming removed 5 bases from V and 8 bases from J, with 12 bases in between. This CDR3 has 13 residues. CDR3 amino acids: CASSAGAPEKLFF. Here the CDR3 DNA reads TGTGCCAGCAGTGCGGGAGCCCCAGAAAAACTGTTTTTT.

In this sample, this clonotype turned up many times. The J gene is TRBJ1-5, the V gene TRBV20-1; tentative D call: TRBD1 (6 bases). V shed 6 bases and J shed 0 bases, with 18 bases lying between them. CDR1 and CDR2 (germline): DFQATT, SNEGSKA (reference sequence). The CDR3 consists of 16 residues. This chain's CDR3 is CSANPQGILSNQPQHF. DNA of the CDR3: TGCAGTGCAAACCCACAGGGTATTCTTAGCAATCAGCCCCAGCATTTT.

J is TRBJ1-5 and V is TRBV2; no clear D gene. This CDR3 spans 13 amino acids. Trimming stripped 0 bases from V and 6 bases from J, with 6 bases between. Germline assignment: CDR1 SNHLY and CDR2 FYNNEI. The CDR3 is CASSEAPLQPQHF. The CDR3 nucleotides read TGTGCCAGCAGTGAAGCGCCTCTTCAGCCCCAGCATTTT.

There are a few counts of this clonotype. This chain joins TRBV24-1 and TRBJ2-3; no clear D gene. CDR1 and CDR2 from the germline V gene are KGHDR and SFDVKD. Deletions cut 2 bases from V and 3 bases from J, with 8 bases between. The CDR3 totals 14 residues. The CDR3 spells CATSDSVATDTQYF. CDR3 coding DNA: TGTGCCACCAGTGATTCAGTAGCTACAGATACGCAGTATTTT.

The sample holds a few counts of this clonotype. This chain links TRBV7-2 with TRBJ1-5; no firm D call. Germline V gene sequence: CDR1 SGHTA, CDR2 FQGNSA. V lost 3 bases to trimming and J lost 3 bases, with 12 bases between them. The CDR3 covers 15 residues. The CDR3 coding sequence is TGTGCCAGCAGCTTGGTAGATTGGACCAATCAGCCCCAGCATTTT. This translates into CASSLVDWTNQPQHF.

The chain combines TRBV24-1 with TRBJ2-6, with 8 nucleotides matching TRBD1. Germline CDR1 KGHDR, CDR2 SFDVKD. V trimming: 7 bases; J trimming: 0 bases; junction bases outside the gene matches: 1. CDR3 length: 15 residues. The DNA of the CDR3 is TGTGCCACCAGCGGACAGGGCTCTGGGGCCAACGTCCTGACTTTC. Protein product: CATSGQGSGANVLTF.

This clonotype showed up just a few times. The rearrangement joins TRBV30 to TRBJ1-1; D is undetermined. Trimming removed 0 bases at V and 0 bases at J, with 5 bases between. The CDR3 is made up of 13 amino acids. Germline assignment: CDR1 GTSNPN and CDR2 SVGIG (reference sequence). CDR3: CAWSVSLNTEAFF. The CDR3 region has the DNA TGTGCCTGGAGTGTTTCGTTGAACACTGAAGCTTTCTTT.

This clonotype has only a few counts. The chain combines TRBV5-1 with TRBJ2-3, with a weak D call TRBD2 (6 bases). From germline, CDR1 is SGHRS and CDR2 YFSETQ. This CDR3 has 14 amino acids. Trimming left V 3 bases short and J 6 bases short, with 14 bases between. The CDR3 bases are TGCGCCAGCAGCTCGGGGACTGATCCCGATACGCAGTATTTT. It yields the protein CASSSGTDPDTQYF.

This clonotype was detected only a few times. The gene calls are TRBV3-1 and TRBJ2-7, with D tentatively TRBD1 or TRBD2 (5 bases each). Germline CDR1 reads LGHDT; CDR2 reads YNNKEL (reference sequence). V was trimmed by 3 bases and J by 4 bases, leaving 10 bases between them. The length of the CDR3 is 13 residues. The CDR3 protein is CASSHRDPYEQYF. CDR3 DNA: TGTGCCAGCAGCCATCGGGACCCGTACGAGCAGTACTTC.

The chain recombines TRBV3-1 with TRBJ2-6; D is undetermined. The CDR3 runs to 18 residues. Germline V CDR1 and CDR2: LGHDT, YNNKEL (reference sequence). The germline V and J ends were trimmed by 4 bases and 0 bases, with 16 bases remaining between them. The chain's CDR3 is CASSRIMTATSGANVLTF. The CDR3 nucleotides read TGTGCCAGCAGCCGAATTATGACGGCCACCTCTGGGGCCAACGTCCTGACTTTC.

The V call is TRBV27, the J call TRBJ2-2; perhaps D is TRBD1 or TRBD2 (6 bases each). Germline CDR1 MNHEY, CDR2 SMNVEV (reference sequence). The CDR3 loop spans 15 amino acids. Trimming removed 7 bases from V and 6 bases from J, with 18 bases in between. The CDR3: CASTLRGGIAGELFF. CDR3 sequence (DNA): TGTGCCAGCACCCTAAGAGGGGGGATAGCCGGGGAGCTGTTTTTT.

This clonotype was seen at least ten times. The gene calls are TRBV29-1 and TRBJ2-2, with D possibly being TRBD2 (6 bases). The CDR3 spans 14 residues. Deletions cut 7 bases from V and 4 bases from J, with 16 bases between. Per the germline V gene, CDR1 is SQVTM and CDR2 is ANQGSEA. CDR3 sequence reads: CSANLATITGELFF. CDR3 DNA: TGCAGCGCTAACCTAGCGACTATCACCGGGGAGCTGTTTTTT.

This clonotype was observed a handful of times. The V and J genes are TRBV20-1 and TRBJ1-5, with D unclear. V was trimmed by 0 bases and J by 2 bases, leaving 5 bases between them. Germline V gene data show CDR1 as DFQATT and CDR2 as SNEGSKA (reference sequence). The CDR3 sequence is 13 residues long. The CDR3 here is CSARDRGNQPQHF. DNA for the CDR3: TGCAGTGCTAGAGATAGGGGCAATCAGCCCCAGCATTTT.

This clonotype was seen more than once but under ten times. The chain uses TRBV9 and TRBJ2-3, with D maybe TRBD2 (6 bases). Germline V lookup: CDR1 SGDLS, CDR2 YYNGEE. This CDR3 has 14 residues. Trimming pared 2 bases from V and 6 bases from J, leaving 13 bases between. CDR3 protein: CASSVRDFRDTQYF. CDR3 sequence (DNA): TGTGCCAGCAGCGTCCGGGACTTCAGGGATACGCAGTATTTT.

This clonotype was counted only a few times. The J gene is TRBJ2-3, the V gene TRBV6-1; the D gene is possibly TRBD2 (6 bases). The CDR3 loop spans 14 amino acids. Germline V lookup: CDR1 MNHNS, CDR2 SASEGT. V lost 6 bases and J 2 bases, leaving 12 bases between the germline ends. CDR3 residues: CASRRGTDTDTQYF. The CDR3 DNA reads as TGTGCCAGCAGACGCGGGACTGACACAGATACGCAGTATTTT.

The V gene is TRBV3-1, the J gene TRBJ2-2; no reliable D call. CDR3 length: 15 residues. V was pared by 2 bases and J by 2 bases, with 9 bases between. The germline gives CDR1 LGHDT, CDR2 YNNKEL (reference sequence). CDR3 DNA: TGTGCCAGCAGCCAATTCTCATTTAACACCGGGGAGCTGTTTTTT. Translated, it gives CASSQFSFNTGELFF.

This clonotype was found a few times. This chain links TRBV28 with TRBJ2-3; maybe TRBD2 (6 bases). V was clipped by 5 bases and J by 5 bases, with 17 bases between them. CDR1 is MDHEN, CDR2 SYDVKM, per germline. This CDR3 is built from 15 residues. As DNA, the CDR3 is TGTGCCAGCAGTCTGTCATCACCGGGGGAAGATACGCAGTATTTT. This encodes CASSLSSPGEDTQYF.

The chain has TRBV5-8 and TRBJ2-2; 10 bases are a match to TRBD2. The CDR3 has 16 amino acids. V shed 3 bases, J shed 4 bases, and the junction held 6 bases outside the gene matches. From germline, CDR1 is SGHTS and CDR2 YDEGEE. For the CDR3, the DNA is TGTGCCAGCAGCTCGGGGACTAGCGTGTTCACCGGGGAGCTGTTTTTT. It is translated as CASSSGTSVFTGELFF.

This clonotype was seen ten or more times. The chain joins TRBV2 to TRBJ2-6, with no clear D. Germline V gene sequence: CDR1 SNHLY, CDR2 FYNNEI. The CDR3 runs to 12 residues. Trimming took 8 bases from V and 10 from J, leaving 12 bases between them. The CDR3 coding sequence is TGTGCCAGCGACAAGGACGATAACGTCCTGACTTTC. Encoded protein: CASDKDDNVLTF.

This clonotype has a count of ten or more. This sequence joins TRBV9 and TRBJ2-5, with 7 positions matching TRBD2. This CDR3 has 16 residues. V trimming: 0 bases; J trimming: 1 base; junction bases outside the gene matches: 6. Germline CDR1 and CDR2: SGDLS and YYNGEE. The CDR3 nucleotides read TGTGCCAGCAGCGTAGTTCCCGGGGGGACCCAAGAGACCCAGTACTTC. It is translated as CASSVVPGGTQETQYF.

The chain employs TRBV4-2 and TRBJ2-7, with 8 bases matching TRBD1. Trimming cost V 2 bases and J 6 bases; bases outside gene matches: 9. The CDR3 consists of 15 residues. The germline CDR1 and CDR2 sequences are LGHNA and YNFKEQ. The CDR3 protein is CASSQPDRVTSEQYF. In DNA form, the CDR3 reads TGTGCCAGCAGCCAACCGGACAGGGTAACAAGCGAGCAGTACTTC.